The 22 T cell receptor beta chains presented below share a single source sample, sequenced in a study of T-cell memory formation after mild COVID-19. One entry per CDR3 protein, called by TCRdb with MiXCR from the 5' RACE reads. The sample yields almost 250,000 distinct CDR3 sequences, 15% seen once. The sample was PBMCs or a T cell subset sorted from them (not recorded which). The receptors shown here come from an adult woman who had mild COVID-19 (a few samples of this study predate the infection). Cell type and time point are not known.

This clonotype was detected a few times. The DNA of the CDR3 is TGTGCCACCAGTGACGTGACAGGGGGCGTCTATCAGCCCCAGCATTTT. Its translation: CATSDVTGGVYQPQHF. The V call is TRBV24-1, the J call TRBJ1-5; the match to TRBD1 covers 10 bases. Germline-derived CDR1 and CDR2 are KGHDR and SFDVKD. This CDR3 region has 16 residues. Unmatched junction bases numbered 7, after V lost 4 bases and J lost 5 bases.

CDR3 bases: TGCGCCAGCAGCCCACAGGGGCCCCCGAGCACAGATACGCAGTATTTT. Amino acids: CASSPQGPPSTDTQYF. V gene TRBV5-1 combines with J gene TRBJ2-3, with 7 bases that match TRBD1. Germline V gives CDR1 SGHRS, CDR2 YFSETQ. The CDR3 has 16 amino acids. V lost 4 bases to trimming and J lost 0 bases; unmatched junction nucleotides: 8.

This chain joins TRBV7-3 and TRBJ1-1; D unclear. Per the germline V gene, CDR1 is SGHTA and CDR2 is FQGTGA. The CDR3 is made up of 13 amino acids. V lost 1 base, J lost 6 bases, and 9 bases lay in between. The CDR3 DNA reads as TGTGCCAGCAGCTTAAAGCAGGACGCTGAAGCTTTCTTT. It translates to CASSLKQDAEAFF.

The DNA of the CDR3 is TGTGCCAGCAGTTTAAACAGCAATGAAAAACTGTTTTTT. Protein product: CASSLNSNEKLFF. The gene calls are TRBV12-3 or TRBV12-4 and TRBJ1-4; D not certain. The CDR3 has 13 residues. Trimming removed 2 bases from V and 5 bases from J, with 6 bases in between.

This chain links TRBV6-2 or TRBV6-3 with TRBJ2-7; D uncertain. The CDR3 has 12 amino acids. Germline-derived CDR1 and CDR2 are MNHEY and SVGEGT. The V and J ends lost 6 bases and 3 bases respectively, with 9 bases between them. CDR3 DNA sequence: TGTGCCAGCAGAACGCTAGGCTACGAGCAGTACTTC. Its protein is CASRTLGYEQYF.

This clonotype showed up just a few times. The gene calls are TRBV6-5 and TRBJ2-3; D is possibly TRBD1 or TRBD2 (5 bases each). With 6 bases removed from V and 6 bases from J, the gap between germline ends came to 16 bases. The CDR3 covers 14 residues. In germline, CDR1 is MNHEY, CDR2 SVGAGI. CDR3 residues: CASRSGAARDTQYF. The CDR3 DNA follows: TGTGCCAGCAGATCCGGGGCAGCCCGGGATACGCAGTATTTT.

The table lists this clonotype with many counts. CDR3 coding DNA: TGTGCCAGCAGCATAAGGGTCGGCAATGAGCAGTTCTTC. Residues: CASSIRVGNEQFF. The chain carries TRBV7-6 and TRBJ2-1, with no clear D. V dropped 5 bases and J dropped 6 bases, with 11 bases sitting between them. CDR1 and CDR2 (germline): SGHVS, FNYEAQ. This CDR3 has 13 amino acids.

The sample holds a few counts of this clonotype. The chain uses TRBV2 and TRBJ1-2; TRBD1 matches 7 bases. This CDR3 is 13 amino acids long. The germline CDR1 and CDR2 sequences are SNHLY and FYNNEI. J lost 8 bases, V lost 6 bases, and 9 bases had no gene match. CDR3 nucleotide sequence: TGTGCCAGCAGGACAGGGTTAAGAAAGGGCTACACCTTC. Residues: CASRTGLRKGYTF.

This clonotype showed up just a few times. The rearrangement links TRBV20-1 to TRBJ2-7, with D perhaps matching TRBD1 (5 bases). Trimming stripped 3 bases from V and 5 bases from J, with 23 bases between. Germline CDR1 and CDR2: DFQATT and SNEGSKA (reference sequence). The CDR3 consists of 16 residues. CDR3 DNA sequence: TGCAGTGCTAGTGTAAAGGGTGGTAAGGGGATCGACGAGCAGTACTTC. Its translation: CSASVKGGKGIDEQYF.

In its sample, this clonotype was seen a few times. V is TRBV12-3 or TRBV12-4 and J is TRBJ2-2; the match to TRBD2 covers 9 bases. This CDR3 region has 18 residues. Trimming at V came to 6 bases and at J to 1 base, leaving 12 bases not matched to a gene. In DNA form, the CDR3 reads TGTGCCAGCAGCCTCGGCCTGCGGGGGGGTCGGAACACCGGGGAGCTGTTTTTT. Residues: CASSLGLRGGRNTGELFF.

This clonotype was seen at least ten times. V gene TRBV5-1 combines with J gene TRBJ1-1, with D uncertain. The CDR3 runs 17 residues. The germline V gene has CDR1 SGHRS and CDR2 YFSETQ. With 1 base removed from V and 2 bases from J, the gap between germline ends came to 18 bases. CDR3 loop: CASSLYSSSGRNTEAFF. The CDR3 DNA reads as TGCGCCAGCAGCTTGTACAGTAGCAGCGGTCGAAACACTGAAGCTTTCTTT.

The chain carries TRBV4-1 and TRBJ1-2, with D perhaps matching TRBD1 (6 bases). The V and J ends lost 6 bases and 0 bases respectively, with 23 bases between them. CDR3 length: 18 amino acids. Looked up from germline, CDR1 is MGHRA and CDR2 is YSYEKL. CDR3 sequence: CASRPIARGPGSNYGYTF. CDR3 coding DNA: TGCGCCAGCAGACCGATTGCGCGGGGGCCTGGATCTAACTATGGCTACACCTTC.

The CDR3 coding sequence is TGTGCCGCAGCCTACACAGGGAACACTGAAGCTTTCTTT. It is translated as CAAAYTGNTEAFF. V and J are TRBV10-3 and TRBJ1-1; D perhaps matches TRBD1 (5 bases). The CDR3 is 13 amino acids. The V end lost 11 bases, the J end lost 1 base, and 14 bases lay between the germline ends. The germline V gene encodes CDR1 ENHRY and CDR2 SYGVKD.

In this sample, this clonotype turned up a few times. V and J are TRBV5-6 and TRBJ2-3, with 10 bases fitting TRBD2. The V and J ends lost 0 bases and 7 bases, in that order; junction bases with no gene match: 5. This CDR3 is 15 amino acids long. Germline CDR1 SGHDT, CDR2 YYEEEE. The CDR3 reads CASSLVASGSNTQYF. The CDR3 DNA reads TGTGCCAGCAGCTTGGTAGCTAGCGGGAGTAATACGCAGTATTTT. The full variable domain, rest sourced from reference TRBV5-6 and TRBJ2-3, is DAGVTQSPTHLIKTRGQQVTLRCSPKSGHDTVSWYQQALGQGPQFIFQYYEEEERQRGNFPDRFSGHQFPNYSSELNVNALLLGDSALYLCASSLVASGSNTQYFGPGTRLTVL.

This clonotype has at least ten counts. This rearrangement joins TRBV5-1 to TRBJ1-6; D is undetermined. V lost 4 bases and J 6 bases, leaving 5 bases between the germline ends. Germline V CDR1 and CDR2: SGHRS, YFSETQ. The CDR3 runs to 12 residues. The CDR3 DNA reads TGCGCCAGCAGCGAGGGTAATTCACCCCTCCACTTT. Residues: CASSEGNSPLHF.

This clonotype showed up just a few times. The chain uses TRBV24-1 and TRBJ2-3; D is undetermined. V was clipped by 3 bases and J by 2 bases, with 11 bases between them. Germline lookup yields CDR1 KGHDR and CDR2 SFDVKD. The CDR3 length is 15 residues. The CDR3 DNA sequence: TGTGCCACCAGTGATCCAACTACCCCCACAGATACGCAGTATTTT. It translates to CATSDPTTPTDTQYF.

This clonotype was picked up many times. The chain links TRBV5-1 to TRBJ1-1; D is unclear. Germline V gives CDR1 SGHRS, CDR2 YFSETQ. This CDR3 comprises 13 residues. V shed 4 bases and J shed 4 bases, with 11 bases lying between them. CDR3 sequence: CASSPGTGTEAFF. The CDR3 bases are TGCGCCAGCAGCCCGGGCACTGGCACTGAAGCTTTCTTT.

This clonotype was observed a handful of times. The genes are TRBV3-1 and TRBJ1-1, with D possibly TRBD1 on 6 matching bases. There are 13 residues in the CDR3. Per the germline V gene, CDR1 is LGHDT and CDR2 is YNNKEL (reference sequence). V lost 1 base and J lost 6, with 9 bases in between. CDR3 protein: CASSQGRGSEAFF. The CDR3 region has the DNA TGTGCCAGCAGCCAAGGCAGGGGCTCTGAAGCTTTCTTT.

The gene calls are TRBV5-1 and TRBJ2-2; perhaps TRBD1 as D (5 bases). This CDR3 region has 16 residues. V gave up 4 bases and J gave up 0 bases, with 13 bases separating them. Germline CDR1 reads SGHRS; CDR2 reads YFSETQ. This CDR3 reads CASSPRQTSNTGELFF. CDR3 coding DNA: TGCGCCAGCAGCCCCAGACAGACATCGAACACCGGGGAGCTGTTTTTT.

The chain combines TRBV30 with TRBJ1-1; D call uncertain. Germline V lookup: CDR1 GTSNPN, CDR2 SVGIG (reference sequence). V was cut by 7 bases and J by 1 base, with 13 bases left in between. The CDR3 length is 13 residues. In nucleotides, the CDR3 is TGTGCCTTAGGAGGGTTTGGGAACACTGAAGCTTTCTTT. Translation gives CALGGFGNTEAFF.

The CDR3 DNA reads as TGTGCCTGGAGTCTAACGTATGGCTACACCTTC. Amino acid sequence: CAWSLTYGYTF. The chain links TRBV30 to TRBJ1-2, with D unresolved. Between the trimmed V and J ends, which lost 2 bases and 5 bases, there was a span of 6 bases. The CDR3 runs to 11 residues. Germline CDR1 GTSNPN, CDR2 SVGIG (reference sequence).

The chain uses TRBV7-8 and TRBJ2-1, with 10 bases matching TRBD2. Trimming removed 1 base from V and 8 bases from J; junction bases left unmatched: 11. In germline, CDR1 is SGHVS, CDR2 FQNEAQ. The CDR3 sequence is 17 residues long. The CDR3 DNA is TGTGCCAGCAGCTTAGTCCACAGATCTAGCGGGAGCTATGAGCAGTTCTTC. It translates to CASSLVHRSSGSYEQFF.